These 22 T cell receptor beta chains share one sample of origin, sequenced in a study of neurological immune-mediated disorders. TCRdb analysed the 5' RACE reads with MiXCR anew, one entry per CDR3 protein. The sample carries 87,000 or so distinct CDR3 sequences, roughly 3.5% recorded once. Sequenced input: PBMCs. The receptor set was obtained from a woman under 30 with multiple sclerosis.

This clonotype came up a few times. The rearrangement uses TRBV28 and TRBJ1-2; 9 nucleotides match TRBD1. The germline gives CDR1 MDHEN, CDR2 SYDVKM. Trimming cost V 3 bases and J 8 bases; bases outside gene matches: 7. The CDR3 spans 14 residues. CDR3 sequence: CASSFTDRGSGYTF. In nucleotides, the CDR3 is TGTGCCAGCAGTTTTACGGACAGGGGATCCGGCTACACCTTC.

There are many counts of this clonotype. J is TRBJ1-5 and V is TRBV5-6; D gene uncertain. CDR1 is SGHDT and CDR2 is YYEEEE in the germline V gene. Trimming pared 8 bases from V and 3 bases from J, leaving 9 bases between. This CDR3 has 12 residues. The CDR3 region is CASGRINQPQHF. DNA for the CDR3: TGTGCCAGTGGACGGATCAATCAGCCCCAGCATTTT.

This clonotype was counted ten times or more. The rearrangement links TRBV2 to TRBJ2-1; 7 bases agree with TRBD1. CDR3 length: 15 residues. In germline, CDR1 is SNHLY, CDR2 FYNNEI. After removal of 5 bases from V and 10 bases from J, the junction contained 14 bases not matched to a gene. This chain's CDR3 is CASSNTGTVKREQFF. The CDR3 bases are TGTGCCAGCAGTAACACCGGGACAGTGAAGAGGGAGCAGTTCTTC.

This clonotype came up many times. The chain has TRBV20-1 and TRBJ2-1; 7 positions agree with TRBD1. The junction had 1 base not matched to a gene; V was cut back by 0 bases and J by 2 bases. Germline lookup yields CDR1 DFQATT and CDR2 SNEGSKA (reference sequence). This CDR3 spans 14 amino acids. CDR3 protein: CSAREGTAYNEQFF. The CDR3 DNA follows: TGCAGTGCTAGAGAAGGGACAGCCTACAATGAGCAGTTCTTC.

This clonotype was seen repeatedly, ten times or more. The gene calls are TRBV9 and TRBJ2-5; 8 bases match TRBD2. The CDR3 covers 14 residues. Per germline, CDR1 SGDLS and CDR2 YYNGEE. V shed 6 bases, J shed 4 bases, and the junction held 8 bases outside the gene matches. CDR3 region: CASTTGGASETQYF. CDR3 bases: TGTGCCAGCACGACCGGGGGGGCCTCAGAGACCCAGTACTTC.

This clonotype has ten or more counts. This chain uses TRBV20-1 with TRBJ2-5, with 13 positions matching TRBD2. J gave up 2 bases and V 6 bases, and 3 bases lay outside the gene matches. CDR3 length: 14 amino acids. Germline V gives CDR1 DFQATT, CDR2 SNEGSKA (reference sequence). The DNA for the CDR3 is TGCAGTGCCCCGGGACTAGCGGGGCAAGAGACCCAGTACTTC. It encodes CSAPGLAGQETQYF.

This clonotype was seen a handful of times. The V call is TRBV20-1, the J call TRBJ2-7; D is uncertain. Germline V gives CDR1 DFQATT, CDR2 SNEGSKA (reference sequence). The CDR3 is made up of 12 amino acids. The V end lost 3 bases, the J end lost 0 bases, and 6 bases lay between the germline ends. CDR3 in amino acids: CSARRLSYEQYF. The DNA for the CDR3 is TGCAGTGCTAGGAGGCTCTCCTACGAGCAGTACTTC.

This clonotype came up a few times. The rearrangement links TRBV7-6 to TRBJ1-1; 8 bases are shared with TRBD1. Trimming removed 4 bases from V and 6 bases from J; junction bases left unmatched: 10. The CDR3 sequence is 15 residues long. Germline V CDR1 and CDR2: SGHVS, FNYEAQ. The CDR3 loop is CASSYRPGGGSEAFF. For the CDR3, the DNA is TGTGCCAGCAGCTATAGGCCAGGGGGCGGTTCTGAAGCTTTCTTT.

Comments on this clonotype: A read error may be the cause here, since a much bigger clone is one base away. The chain is built from TRBV7-9 and TRBJ2-5; D is undetermined. The CDR3 totals 15 residues. Per the germline V gene, CDR1 is SEHNR and CDR2 is FQNEAQ (reference sequence). In nucleotides, the CDR3 is TGTGCCAACAGCCCGACGGAATTCCACGGAGAGACCCAGTACTTC. Amino acid sequence: CANSPTEFHGETQYF.

This clonotype was detected many times. The V call is TRBV5-1, the J call TRBJ2-1; 9 bases map to TRBD2. V lost 4 bases, J lost 7 bases, and 15 bases stayed unmatched. The CDR3 loop spans 17 amino acids. CDR1 is SGHRS and CDR2 is YFSETQ in the germline V gene. In DNA form, the CDR3 reads TGCGCCAGCAGCGAAATGTCTAGCGGGGACCCTAGGAATGAGCAGTTCTTC. It is translated as CASSEMSSGDPRNEQFF. Full variable domain (missing parts from reference TRBV5-1 and TRBJ2-1): KAGVTQTPRYLIKTRGQQVTLSCSPISGHRSVSWYQQTPGQGLQFLFEYFSETQRNKGNFPGRFSGRQFSNSRSEMNVSTLELGDSALYLCASSEMSSGDPRNEQFFGPGTRLTVL.

This clonotype was picked up many times. This sequence joins TRBV5-1 and TRBJ1-4; D remains ambiguous. The length of the CDR3 is 15 residues. The V gene's germline CDR1 is SGHRS and CDR2 YFSETQ. Trimming took off 5 bases at V and 5 bases at J, with 16 bases between the two ends. CDR3 DNA: TGCGCCAGCAGTCCCCTCGCGGGAAAGAATGAAAAACTGTTTTTT. Amino acid sequence: CASSPLAGKNEKLFF.

This clonotype was detected a few times. CDR3 nucleotides: TGCAGCGTTCGCCCGGACAGAATCACGCAGTATTTT. This encodes CSVRPDRITQYF. The V call is TRBV29-1, the J call TRBJ2-3; weak D call: TRBD1 (6 bases). V gave up 5 bases and J gave up 9 bases, with 15 bases separating them. Germline V CDR1 and CDR2: SQVTM, ANQGSEA. This CDR3 spans 12 amino acids.

This clonotype has a count of ten or more. The chain has TRBV20-1 and TRBJ2-3; TRBD1 agrees at 7 bases. Germline loops: CDR1 DFQATT, CDR2 SNEGSKA (reference sequence). CDR3 size: 11 residues. Trimming took 5 bases from V and 9 from J; bases not matched to a gene: 5. The CDR3 bases are TGCAGTGCTGAACAGGGGTTCACGCAGTATTTT. Translated: CSAEQGFTQYF.

Ten or more counts support this clonotype. J is TRBJ2-5 and V is TRBV6-1; TRBD2 agrees at 11 bases. CDR1 and CDR2 (germline): MNHNS, SASEGT. Trimming removed 2 bases from V and 1 base from J; junction bases left unmatched: 0. The length of the CDR3 is 15 residues. The CDR3 region has the DNA TGTGCCAGCAGTGAACTAGCGGGGGGCCAAGAGACCCAGTACTTC. Translated, it gives CASSELAGGQETQYF.

About this clonotype itself: A much larger clone sits a single nucleotide away, making a read error possible. A read error is likely, as this CDR3 ends without the conserved phenylalanine or tryptophan. The chain couples TRBV7-9 to TRBJ2-4; D is unresolved. Germline CDR1 and CDR2: SEHNR and FQNEAQ (reference sequence). This CDR3 has 16 amino acids. Trimming took off 1 base at V and 8 bases at J, with 18 bases between the two ends. This CDR3 reads CASSLGWADPLDIQYI. The CDR3 DNA reads TGTGCCAGCAGCTTAGGATGGGCAGATCCCCTCGACATTCAGTACATC.

This clonotype was counted ten times or more. The chain joins TRBV7-9 to TRBJ2-1, with a weak D call TRBD2 (5 bases). The CDR3 sequence is 18 residues long. CDR1 and CDR2 from the germline V gene are SEHNR and FQNEAQ (reference sequence). V lost 4 bases, J lost 5 bases, and 24 bases lay in between. In DNA form, the CDR3 reads TGTGCCAGCAGCTCCGGCGGGTGGGCTTCGTTCTCTAACAATGAGCAGTTCTTC. This gives the protein CASSSGGWASFSNNEQFF.

In this sample, this clonotype turned up many times. The rearrangement joins TRBV5-1 to TRBJ2-1, with a possible D match to TRBD1 (6 bases). Germline lookup yields CDR1 SGHRS and CDR2 YFSETQ. V shed 0 bases and J shed 3 bases, with 13 bases lying between them. The CDR3 totals 16 residues. The CDR3 DNA sequence: TGCGCCAGCAGCTTGGCCCCTGGGGGCAACTACAATGAGCAGTTCTTC. Translation: CASSLAPGGNYNEQFF.

On this clonotype: This clone may be a read error of a much larger clone one base away. This chain connects TRBV10-1 to TRBJ1-4; D is perhaps TRBD1 (5 bases). V shed 6 bases and J shed 2 bases, with 13 bases lying between them. CDR1 is WNHNN and CDR2 is SYGVQD in the germline V gene (reference sequence). The CDR3 spans 15 residues. The CDR3 reads CASSTGRSTNEKLFF. CDR3 bases: TGCGCCAGCAGCACGGGACGGAGTACTAATGAAAAACTGTTTTTT.

Many counts were recorded for this clonotype. The V and J genes are TRBV29-1 and TRBJ2-7; 7 bases match TRBD2. After removal of 6 bases from V and 2 bases from J, the junction contained 7 bases not matched to a gene. CDR1 SQVTM and CDR2 ANQGSEA come from the germline V gene. This CDR3 comprises 13 residues. CDR3 sequence: CSVAGLSTYEQYF. Written as DNA, the CDR3 is TGCAGCGTAGCGGGACTTTCAACCTACGAGCAGTACTTC.

Ten or more counts support this clonotype. V and J are TRBV10-3 and TRBJ2-3; D is perhaps TRBD2 (6 bases). Germline CDR1 is ENHRY and CDR2 is SYGVKD. V lost 4 bases to trimming and J lost 10 bases, with 12 bases between them. The CDR3 loop spans 12 amino acids. The CDR3 loop is CAISGRGEPQYF. The CDR3 DNA reads TGTGCCATCAGTGGGCGGGGAGAACCGCAGTATTTT.

This clonotype occurred a few times. The chain uses TRBV15 and TRBJ2-7, with D unresolved. The germline V gene encodes CDR1 LNHNV and CDR2 YYDKDF (reference sequence). The CDR3 has 11 amino acids. V was pared by 3 bases and J by 3 bases, with 3 bases between. CDR3 residues: CATSSSYEQYF. The DNA for the CDR3 is TGTGCCACCAGCAGTAGCTACGAGCAGTACTTC.

This clonotype was observed many times. The rearrangement uses TRBV5-1 and TRBJ1-4; D possibly corresponds to TRBD1 (6 bases). This CDR3 is built from 14 residues. Germline V gives CDR1 SGHRS, CDR2 YFSETQ. Deletions cut 2 bases from V and 6 bases from J, with 11 bases between. In DNA, the CDR3 is TGCGCCAGCAGCTTTCAGGGGTCTTATGAAAAACTGTTTTTT. This sequence encodes CASSFQGSYEKLFF. The full variable domain, in which reference TRBV5-1 and TRBJ1-4 provide the parts outside the CDR3, is KAGVTQTPRYLIKTRGQQVTLSCSPISGHRSVSWYQQTPGQGLQFLFEYFSETQRNKGNFPGRFSGRQFSNSRSEMNVSTLELGDSALYLCASSFQGSYEKLFFGSGTQLSVL.